The rows below give T cell receptor beta chains drawn from one sample of a study of regulatory T cells in long-lasting Graves disease. A single record per CDR3 protein comes from TCRdb applying MiXCR to the multiplex PCR reads. Of a few hundred thousand distinct CDR3 sequences detected, under 20% appear once; the ten largest clones hold about 19%. The data also belong to a second study, concerning T cells in Graves' hyperthyroidism and ophthalmopathy.

Material: peripheral blood mononuclear cells (PBMCs), obtained at new diagnosis, from a patient treated with antithyroid drugs. Every receptor here comes from a woman between 18 and 29 years old with Graves disease. Each CDR3 is given with its conserved first and last residue. Fields, in order: CDR3 length, V gene, clone size, D gene, J gene, CDR3 DNA, CDR3 protein. A D gene is named only where the DNA matches it firmly. Clone size is not always given. Where it is, it says once, few, many or a class for expanded clones.

CDR3 length: 15; V gene: TRBV27; clone size: few; D gene: TRBD1; J gene: TRBJ1-2; CDR3 DNA: TGTGCCAGCAGTTTATTGGGTCAGGGGGCGCTAGGCTACACCTTC; CDR3 protein: CASSLLGQGALGYTF
CDR3 length: 15; V gene: TRBV28; clone size: many; D gene: TRBD2; J gene: TRBJ2-7; CDR3 DNA: TGTGCCAGCAGTTTCCCAGCGGGAGGGCGACACGAGCAGTACTTC; CDR3 protein: CASSFPAGGRHEQYF
CDR3 length: 14; V gene: TRBV5-6; clone size: .; D gene: .; J gene: TRBJ1-3; CDR3 DNA: TGTGCCAGCAGCGACGGAACTAGGGGAAACACCATATATTTT; CDR3 protein: CASSDGTRGNTIYF
CDR3 length: 14; V gene: TRBV20-1; clone size: many; D gene: .; J gene: TRBJ2-2; CDR3 DNA: TGCAGTGCTAGCGGTCCAACTTTCACCGGGGAGCTGTTTTTT; CDR3 protein: CSASGPTFTGELFF
CDR3 length: 14; V gene: TRBV5-1; clone size: many; D gene: TRBD1; J gene: TRBJ1-4; CDR3 DNA: TGCGCCAGCAGCTTGGACAGGGGGCCCGAAAAACTGTTTTTT; CDR3 protein: CASSLDRGPEKLFF
CDR3 length: 15; V gene: TRBV28; clone size: .; D gene: .; J gene: TRBJ1-2; CDR3 DNA: TGTGCCAGCAGTTCCTCCCGGGGGGGGCCCTCTGGCTACACCTTC; CDR3 protein: CASSSSRGGPSGYTF
CDR3 length: 16; V gene: TRBV6-1; clone size: many; D gene: TRBD1; J gene: TRBJ2-5; CDR3 DNA: TGTGCCAGCAGTCCCGGGACAGCCACCACCCTAGAGACCCAGTACTTC; CDR3 protein: CASSPGTATTLETQYF
CDR3 length: 13; V gene: TRBV7-9; clone size: .; D gene: .; J gene: TRBJ2-7; CDR3 DNA: TGTGCCAGCAGCTCGACGGGGAACTACGAGCAGTACTTC; CDR3 protein: CASSSTGNYEQYF
CDR3 length: 10; V gene: TRBV29-1; clone size: many; D gene: TRBD2; J gene: TRBJ2-1; CDR3 DNA: TGCAGCGGGGGGGGCAATGAGCAGTTCTTC; CDR3 protein: CSGGGNEQFF
CDR3 length: 13; V gene: TRBV10-3; clone size: few; D gene: .; J gene: TRBJ2-5; CDR3 DNA: TGTGCCATCAGTGGTACGCTAGGGGGGTACCAGTACTTC; CDR3 protein: CAISGTLGGYQYF
CDR3 length: 13; V gene: TRBV27; clone size: .; D gene: TRBD2; J gene: TRBJ2-1; CDR3 DNA: TGTGCCAGCGGACTAGCGGGCGACAATGAGCAGTTCTTC; CDR3 protein: CASGLAGDNEQFF
CDR3 length: 17; V gene: TRBV20-1; clone size: many; D gene: TRBD1; J gene: TRBJ1-5; CDR3 DNA: TGCAGTGCTCCACCCCGGGACAGAGGGTATAGCAATCAGCCCCAGCATTTT; CDR3 protein: CSAPPRDRGYSNQPQHF
CDR3 length: 15; V gene: TRBV6-1; clone size: .; D gene: TRBD2; J gene: TRBJ2-1; CDR3 DNA: TGTGCCAGCAGGACCAGAGTAGCGGGAGCTCATGAGCAGTTCTTC; CDR3 protein: CASRTRVAGAHEQFF
CDR3 length: 14; V gene: TRBV12-3/TRBV12-4; clone size: few; D gene: TRBD1; J gene: TRBJ1-4; CDR3 DNA: TGTGCCAGCAGTCCAGGGACAGGCCTTGAAAAACTGTTTTTT; CDR3 protein: CASSPGTGLEKLFF
CDR3 length: 17; V gene: TRBV12-3/TRBV12-4; clone size: many; D gene: TRBD2; J gene: TRBJ2-1; CDR3 DNA: TGTGCCAGCAGTTACTACTCCGGGACTAGCGGGAGTAATGAGCAGTTCTTC; CDR3 protein: CASSYYSGTSGSNEQFF
CDR3 length: 13; V gene: TRBV20-1; clone size: many; D gene: .; J gene: TRBJ2-2; CDR3 DNA: TGCAGTGCTAGAGGACTTAACACCGGGGAGCTGTTTTTT; CDR3 protein: CSARGLNTGELFF
CDR3 length: 14; V gene: TRBV30; clone size: many; D gene: .; J gene: TRBJ2-7; CDR3 DNA: TGTGCCTGGAGTGTACCTGGTTATGGGGACGAGCAGTACTTC; CDR3 protein: CAWSVPGYGDEQYF
CDR3 length: 17; V gene: TRBV7-9; clone size: few; D gene: .; J gene: TRBJ2-5; CDR3 DNA: TGTGCCAGCAGCTTATCCCCCGGCTCTCCATACCAAGAGACCCAGTACTTC; CDR3 protein: CASSLSPGSPYQETQYF
CDR3 length: 15; V gene: TRBV11-2; clone size: many; D gene: TRBD2; J gene: TRBJ2-7; CDR3 DNA: TGTGCCAGCAGCCAAGGGACTAGCACGTTGTACGAGCAGTACTTC; CDR3 protein: CASSQGTSTLYEQYF
CDR3 length: 15; V gene: TRBV15; clone size: many; D gene: TRBD2; J gene: TRBJ2-2; CDR3 DNA: TGTGCCACCAGCAAGGACAGCGGGGGGACCGGGGAGCTGTTTTTT; CDR3 protein: CATSKDSGGTGELFF
CDR3 length: 13; V gene: TRBV12-3/TRBV12-4; clone size: many; D gene: .; J gene: TRBJ2-2; CDR3 DNA: TGTGCCAGCAGCCCAGGACCCCCCGGGGAGCTGTTTTTT; CDR3 protein: CASSPGPPGELFF
CDR3 length: 15; V gene: TRBV11-3; clone size: .; D gene: .; J gene: TRBJ2-3; CDR3 DNA: TGTGCCAGCAGCTCAGGGGATCGCGGGACAGATACGCAGTATTTT; CDR3 protein: CASSSGDRGTDTQYF
CDR3 length: 16; V gene: TRBV6-5; clone size: few; D gene: .; J gene: TRBJ1-1; CDR3 DNA: TGTGCCAGCAGTTACGGGGACCTAGGCTGGAACACTGAAGCTTTCTTT; CDR3 protein: CASSYGDLGWNTEAFF
CDR3 length: 17; V gene: TRBV19; clone size: few; D gene: TRBD2; J gene: TRBJ2-1; CDR3 DNA: TGTGCCAGTAGTTCCCCCCGGACTAGCGAAGTGGCCGATGAGCAGTTCTTC; CDR3 protein: CASSSPRTSEVADEQFF
CDR3 length: 17; V gene: TRBV12-3/TRBV12-4; clone size: many; D gene: TRBD2; J gene: TRBJ2-7; CDR3 DNA: TGTGCCAGCAGTTTCGTCCCGGCGGGAGGGGGTTCCTACGAGCAGTACTTC; CDR3 protein: CASSFVPAGGGSYEQYF
CDR3 length: 16; V gene: TRBV20-1; clone size: few; D gene: TRBD2; J gene: TRBJ2-3; CDR3 DNA: TGCAGTGCTAGCGGGACTAGCGGGGGGGCTACAGATACGCAGTATTTT; CDR3 protein: CSASGTSGGATDTQYF
CDR3 length: 14; V gene: TRBV27; clone size: many; D gene: TRBD1; J gene: TRBJ2-1; CDR3 DNA: TGTGCCAGCAGGCAAGACAGGGGGCGAAATGAGCAGTTCTTC; CDR3 protein: CASRQDRGRNEQFF
CDR3 length: 13; V gene: TRBV4-1; clone size: .; D gene: .; J gene: TRBJ1-5; CDR3 DNA: TGCGCCAGCAGCCAAGAGGGTCAGATGCCCCAGCATTTT; CDR3 protein: CASSQEGQMPQHF
CDR3 length: 14; V gene: TRBV11-2; clone size: many; D gene: .; J gene: TRBJ2-7; CDR3 DNA: TGTGCCAGCAGCTTAGAAGGCTGGCTCACCGAGCAGTACTTC; CDR3 protein: CASSLEGWLTEQYF
CDR3 length: 17; V gene: TRBV3-1; clone size: .; D gene: TRBD2; J gene: TRBJ2-3; CDR3 DNA: TGTGCCAGCAGCCAGGGACTAGCGGGGGGGCCCGAAGATACGCAGTATTTT; CDR3 protein: CASSQGLAGGPEDTQYF
CDR3 length: 16; V gene: TRBV3-1; clone size: many; D gene: TRBD2; J gene: TRBJ2-2; CDR3 DNA: TGTGCCAGCAGCCTAAGCGGGGGTTCCAGAACCGGGGAGCTGTTTTTT; CDR3 protein: CASSLSGGSRTGELFF
CDR3 length: 14; V gene: TRBV9; clone size: .; D gene: .; J gene: TRBJ2-7; CDR3 DNA: TGTGCCAGCAGCGTAGCGTCTAGCGTCTACGAGCAGTACTTC; CDR3 protein: CASSVASSVYEQYF
CDR3 length: 17; V gene: TRBV5-1; clone size: many; D gene: TRBD2; J gene: TRBJ2-1; CDR3 DNA: TGCGCCAGCAGCCTGGGACTAGCGGGAGCCTTGCTCGATGAGCAGTTCTTC; CDR3 protein: CASSLGLAGALLDEQFF
CDR3 length: 14; V gene: TRBV20-1; clone size: few; D gene: .; J gene: TRBJ2-7; CDR3 DNA: TGCAGTGCTAGAGCGCTACTCGGGAAATACGAGCAGTACTTC; CDR3 protein: CSARALLGKYEQYF
CDR3 length: 13; V gene: TRBV5-1; clone size: many; D gene: .; J gene: TRBJ2-3; CDR3 DNA: TGTGCCAGCAGTTTGTTAGGCACAGATACGCAGTATTTT; CDR3 protein: CASSLLGTDTQYF